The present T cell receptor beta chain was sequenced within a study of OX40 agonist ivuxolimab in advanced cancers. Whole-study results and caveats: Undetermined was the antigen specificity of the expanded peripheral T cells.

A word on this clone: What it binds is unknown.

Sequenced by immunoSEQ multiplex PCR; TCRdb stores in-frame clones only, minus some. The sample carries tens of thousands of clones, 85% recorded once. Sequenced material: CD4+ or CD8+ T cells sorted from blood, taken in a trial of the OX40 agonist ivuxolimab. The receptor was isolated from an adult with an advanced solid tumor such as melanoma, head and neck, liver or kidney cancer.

DNA of the CDR3: TGTGCCAGCAGCTTAGGATCCCAGGGCCCCTTTAACTATGGCTACACCTTC. It specifies CASSLGSQGPFNYGYTF. V and J are TRBV11-2 and TRBJ1-2; D perhaps matches TRBD1 (5 bases). The CDR3 contains 17 residues. CDR1 and CDR2 (germline): SGHAT, FQNNGV. V lost 1 base and J 1 base, leaving 16 bases between the germline ends.